This T cell receptor beta chain was identified during a study of regulatory T cells in long-lasting Graves disease. Arm-PCR of CDR3 regions and iRepertoire HTBI primers were the basis on which TCR beta libraries were built. TCRdb passed the multiplex PCR reads through MiXCR, listing each CDR3 protein once. The repertoire consists of a few hundred thousand distinct CDR3 sequences, with roughly 13% occurring once and the leading ten covering roughly 10%. The time point was: newly diagnosed GD, antithyroid drugs for less than 3 months. From RNA extracted from PBMCs, the TCR library was made. Per germline, CDR1 MNHEY and CDR2 SVGEGT. CDR3 length: 16 amino acids. Trimming removed 2 bases from V and 5 bases from J, with 18 bases in between. This clonotype was seen repeatedly, ten times or more. The same sample was also used in a study of T cells in Graves' hyperthyroidism and ophthalmopathy.

The V gene is TRBV6-2 or TRBV6-3, the J gene TRBJ2-5; tentatively, D is TRBD1 (5 bases). The TCR comes from a man aged 25 to 45 with Graves disease. This material consisted of peripheral blood mononuclear cells (PBMCs), taken at new diagnosis, from a patient treated with antithyroid drugs. The CDR3 loop is CASSYTSRVLTETQYF. The CDR3 DNA is TGTGCCAGCAGTTACACGAGCAGGGTCCTGACGGAGACCCAGTACTTC.